These T cell receptor beta chains were read from a single sample in a study of blood T cell repertoires in COVID-19. The method was immunoSEQ multiplex PCR; TCRdb's version includes in-frame clones alone and lacks a portion of them. The sample lists around 300,000 clones, 80% to 90% occurring once. Input material: PBMCs or T cells enriched from blood (not recorded which). Receptors were obtained from a woman younger than 35 who had recovered from COVID-19. Both conserved end residues are part of each CDR3. The order of the fields is V gene, J gene, clone size, D gene, CDR3 DNA, CDR3 protein. The D gene is left open where the match is weak. Size values are once, few and many counts, or a class for expanded clones, and some rows have none.

V gene: TRBV2
J gene: TRBJ2-4
clone size: -
D gene: -
CDR3 DNA: TGTGCCAGCAGTGGAGGGGGTAAAAACATTCAGTACTTC
CDR3 protein: CASSGGGKNIQYF

V gene: TRBV5-4
J gene: TRBJ2-3
clone size: -
D gene: TRBD2
CDR3 DNA: TGTGCCAGCAGCTTGAGACTAGCGGGGGGGGTGGATACGCAGTATTTT
CDR3 protein: CASSLRLAGGVDTQYF

V gene: TRBV6-6
J gene: TRBJ1-6
clone size: -
D gene: TRBD1
CDR3 DNA: TGTGCCAGCAGCCGATGGACGGTTCCACAGGGGAATTCACCCCTCCACTTT
CDR3 protein: CASSRWTVPQGNSPLHF

V gene: TRBV5-1
J gene: TRBJ2-5
clone size: -
D gene: TRBD1
CDR3 DNA: TGCGCCAGCAGCACCGGACAGGGTGGAGAGACCCAGTACTTC
CDR3 protein: CASSTGQGGETQYF

V gene: TRBV11-2
J gene: TRBJ1-4
clone size: -
D gene: TRBD1
CDR3 DNA: TGTGCCAGCAGCTTAGGGACAGGGGGAAAACTGTTTTTT
CDR3 protein: CASSLGTGGKLFF

V gene: TRBV30
J gene: TRBJ2-2
clone size: -
D gene: TRBD2
CDR3 DNA: TGTGCCTGGCATAGCGGGGGGGCCTACGGGGAGCTGTTTTTT
CDR3 protein: CAWHSGGAYGELFF

V gene: TRBV7-8
J gene: TRBJ1-5
clone size: -
D gene: TRBD1
CDR3 DNA: TGTGCCAGCAGCTCGATAGGGACAGGGGGAAGTCAGCCCCAGCATTTT
CDR3 protein: CASSSIGTGGSQPQHF

V gene: TRBV19
J gene: TRBJ1-5
clone size: few
D gene: TRBD1
CDR3 DNA: TGTGCCAGTACCCCCAGGACAGGGCAGGACCAGCCCCAGCATTTT
CDR3 protein: CASTPRTGQDQPQHF

V gene: TRBV28
J gene: TRBJ1-2
clone size: -
D gene: TRBD1
CDR3 DNA: TGTGCCAGCAGCACCTCAACAGGGGTCTATGGCTACACCTTC
CDR3 protein: CASSTSTGVYGYTF

V gene: TRBV7-3
J gene: TRBJ2-3
clone size: -
D gene: TRBD2
CDR3 DNA: TGTGCCAGCAGCGTATCGGGGGGTAGCACAGATACGCAGTATTTT
CDR3 protein: CASSVSGGSTDTQYF

V gene: TRBV5-4
J gene: TRBJ1-6
clone size: -
D gene: -
CDR3 DNA: TGTGCCAGCAGCTCACCGACGGTGAGAGGTTCACCCCTCCACTTT
CDR3 protein: CASSSPTVRGSPLHF

V gene: TRBV28
J gene: TRBJ1-2
clone size: -
D gene: -
CDR3 DNA: TGTGCCAGCAGTCCGACCCTCGGACAAGGCGGTGGCTACACCTTC
CDR3 protein: CASSPTLGQGGGYTF

V gene: TRBV28
J gene: TRBJ2-5
clone size: once
D gene: TRBD1
CDR3 DNA: TGTGCCAGCAGTTTATCCTACCAGGACAGGGATGAGACCCAGTACTTC
CDR3 protein: CASSLSYQDRDETQYF

V gene: TRBV2
J gene: TRBJ1-2
clone size: -
D gene: TRBD1
CDR3 DNA: TGTGCCAGCAGTGACCCCCGTACAGGACAGGGGAATACTAACTATGGCTACACCTTC
CDR3 protein: CASSDPRTGQGNTNYGYTF

V gene: TRBV19
J gene: TRBJ2-5
clone size: once
D gene: -
CDR3 DNA: TGTGCCAGTAGGGGGCAGGGGAAGACCCAGTACTTC
CDR3 protein: CASRGQGKTQYF

V gene: TRBV19
J gene: TRBJ1-1
clone size: -
D gene: -
CDR3 DNA: TGTGCCAGTAAGGATGATCATCGGGGGACTGAAGCTTTCTTT
CDR3 protein: CASKDDHRGTEAFF

V gene: TRBV28
J gene: TRBJ1-2
clone size: -
D gene: TRBD1
CDR3 DNA: TGTGCCAGTCACCCCGGGACAGGGTATTACTATGGCTACACCTTC
CDR3 protein: CASHPGTGYYYGYTF

V gene: TRBV12-3/TRBV12-4
J gene: TRBJ2-5
clone size: few
D gene: -
CDR3 DNA: TGTGCCAGCAGTCTATCGGGAGAGACCCAGTACTTC
CDR3 protein: CASSLSGETQYF

V gene: TRBV19
J gene: TRBJ1-2
clone size: -
D gene: TRBD1
CDR3 DNA: TGTGCCAGTAGCACGGGACAGCCCTATGGCTACACCTTC
CDR3 protein: CASSTGQPYGYTF

V gene: TRBV12-5
J gene: TRBJ1-2
clone size: -
D gene: -
CDR3 DNA: TGTGCTAGTGGTTTGGTACAGGGATATGGCTACACCTTC
CDR3 protein: CASGLVQGYGYTF

V gene: TRBV6-5
J gene: TRBJ1-1
clone size: -
D gene: TRBD1
CDR3 DNA: TGTGCCAGCAGCCGAAGGACAGGGAACACTGAAGCTTTCTTT
CDR3 protein: CASSRRTGNTEAFF

V gene: TRBV19
J gene: TRBJ1-1
clone size: -
D gene: -
CDR3 DNA: TGTGCCAGTAGTCCCCTGACAGGGAACACTGAAGCTTTCTTT
CDR3 protein: CASSPLTGNTEAFF

V gene: TRBV7-2
J gene: TRBJ1-2
clone size: -
D gene: -
CDR3 DNA: TGTGCCAGCAGCTTAGACCCGGGAACATCAGCTGTCTACACCTTC
CDR3 protein: CASSLDPGTSAVYTF

V gene: TRBV9
J gene: TRBJ1-1
clone size: once
D gene: -
CDR3 DNA: TGTGCCAGCAGCGTAGCAGTGAACACTGAAGCTTTCTTT
CDR3 protein: CASSVAVNTEAFF

V gene: TRBV5-4
J gene: TRBJ2-2
clone size: -
D gene: -
CDR3 DNA: TGTGCCAGCAGCCGAGGTGCAGGGGTTGCGAGAAATACCGGGGAGCTGTTTTTT
CDR3 protein: CASSRGAGVARNTGELFF

V gene: TRBV6-5
J gene: TRBJ2-1
clone size: -
D gene: -
CDR3 DNA: TGTGCCAGCAGTCGCGGGGTGCAGGGTTTGACTGAGCAGTTCTTC
CDR3 protein: CASSRGVQGLTEQFF

V gene: TRBV2
J gene: TRBJ1-5
clone size: -
D gene: TRBD1
CDR3 DNA: TGTGCCAGCAGTGTGCAGGGGGTAGGGCAGCCCCAGCATTTT
CDR3 protein: CASSVQGVGQPQHF

V gene: TRBV7-3
J gene: TRBJ1-1
clone size: -
D gene: -
CDR3 DNA: TGTGCCAGCAGCTTAGCACGGGGGGCTGAAGCTTTCTTT
CDR3 protein: CASSLARGAEAFF

V gene: TRBV3-1/TRBV3-2
J gene: TRBJ1-6
clone size: -
D gene: -
CDR3 DNA: TGTGCCAGCAGCCAAGTCGTACAGCCCAATTCACCCCTCCACTTT
CDR3 protein: CASSQVVQPNSPLHF

V gene: TRBV18
J gene: TRBJ2-1
clone size: -
D gene: -
CDR3 DNA: TGTGCCAGCTCCCCCCCAGGGCAAGGGAATGAGCAGTTCTTC
CDR3 protein: CASSPPGQGNEQFF

V gene: TRBV28
J gene: TRBJ1-1
clone size: -
D gene: TRBD1
CDR3 DNA: TGTGCCAGCAATCACAGGGGCCATAACACTGAAGCTTTCTTT
CDR3 protein: CASNHRGHNTEAFF

V gene: TRBV5-4
J gene: TRBJ1-2
clone size: -
D gene: -
CDR3 DNA: TGTGCCAGCAGCTTGGCACAGGACAACTATGGCTACACCTTC
CDR3 protein: CASSLAQDNYGYTF

V gene: TRBV5-1
J gene: TRBJ2-1
clone size: -
D gene: TRBD2
CDR3 DNA: TGCGCCAGCACCGGGACTAGCGGGGGGCTTTACAATGAGCAGTTCTTC
CDR3 protein: CASTGTSGGLYNEQFF

V gene: TRBV11-2
J gene: TRBJ1-3
clone size: -
D gene: -
CDR3 DNA: TGTGCCAGCAGCTCTCAGTCGCGAAACACCATATATTTT
CDR3 protein: CASSSQSRNTIYF

V gene: TRBV21-1
J gene: TRBJ2-7
clone size: once
D gene: -
CDR3 DNA: TGTGCCAGCAGCAAAGCGGCCGAGCAGTACTTC
CDR3 protein: CASSKAAEQYF

V gene: TRBV5-4
J gene: TRBJ1-1
clone size: -
D gene: -
CDR3 DNA: TGTGCCAGCAGCTTTGGGGGACTCGACCCCGACACTGAAGCTTTCTTT
CDR3 protein: CASSFGGLDPDTEAFF